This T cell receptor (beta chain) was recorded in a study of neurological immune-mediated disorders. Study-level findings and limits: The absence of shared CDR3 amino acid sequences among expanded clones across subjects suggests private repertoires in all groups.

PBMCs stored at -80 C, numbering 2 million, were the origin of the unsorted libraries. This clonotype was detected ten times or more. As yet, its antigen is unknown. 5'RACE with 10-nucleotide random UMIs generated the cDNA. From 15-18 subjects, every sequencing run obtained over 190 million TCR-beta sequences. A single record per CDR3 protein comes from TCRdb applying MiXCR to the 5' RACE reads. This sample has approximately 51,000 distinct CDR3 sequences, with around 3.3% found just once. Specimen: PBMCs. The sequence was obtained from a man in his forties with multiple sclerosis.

The CDR3 region has the DNA TGCAGTGCTAGACGGGGACACCCGAGGTCGGACACTGAAGCTTTCTTT. It encodes CSARRGHPRSDTEAFF. The chain has TRBV20-1 and TRBJ1-1, with a weak D call TRBD1 (6 bases). CDR3 length equals 16 residues. The V and J ends lost 2 bases and 3 bases respectively, with 19 bases between them. The germline CDR1 and CDR2 sequences are DFQATT and SNEGSKA (reference sequence).